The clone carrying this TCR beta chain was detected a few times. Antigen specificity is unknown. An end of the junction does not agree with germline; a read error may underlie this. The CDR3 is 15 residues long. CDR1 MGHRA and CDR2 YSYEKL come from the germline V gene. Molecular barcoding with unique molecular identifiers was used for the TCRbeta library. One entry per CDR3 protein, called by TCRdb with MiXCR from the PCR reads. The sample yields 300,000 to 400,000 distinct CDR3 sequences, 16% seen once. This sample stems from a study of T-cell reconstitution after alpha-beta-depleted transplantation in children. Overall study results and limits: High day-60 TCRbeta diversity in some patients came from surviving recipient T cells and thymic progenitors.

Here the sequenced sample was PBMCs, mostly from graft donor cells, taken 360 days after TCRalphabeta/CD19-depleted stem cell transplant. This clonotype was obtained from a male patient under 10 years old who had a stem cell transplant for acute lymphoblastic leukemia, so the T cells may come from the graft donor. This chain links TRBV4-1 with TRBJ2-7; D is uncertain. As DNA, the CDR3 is TGCGCCAGCAGCCAAGGGTTCCCGGCCTCCCACGAGCAGTACTTC. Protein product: CASSQGFPASHEQYF.